The entry that follows covers one T cell receptor delta chain sequence. Judged by its sample share, this clone qualifies as medium-sized (0.01 to 0.1%). Its specific antigen is unknown. No clone much larger than this one lies a single base away; base qualities are absent. These data belong to a study of gamma-delta T cells after stem cell transplantation (dated by TCRdb to about 2016). The library relied on RT-PCR. Sequencing instrument: Illumina MiSeq. Via CATT, TCRdb reprocessed the public reads, and rows with identical DNA were then joined. This sample holds 1,500 to 2,000 delta-chain clones; roughly a third were observed only once. The leading ten clones occupy about 15% of the sample. The germline V gene specifies GEAIGNYY as CDR1 and EKD as CDR2. V and J are truncated by 5 bases and 0 bases respectively, leaving an intervening sequence of 21 bases. The CDR3 contains 17 residues, cysteine and phenylalanine counted. Only CDR3 DNA remains: 51 bases, in frame from the first base.

This receptor was identified in a human donor. It is not recorded whose cells these are; they may come from a transplant donor. The sequenced material came from gamma-delta T cells. Recombination linked TRDV2 to TRDJ1; 5 matching bases give a weak D call of TRDD3. The CDR3 is CACAKLGQTLYTDKLIF. The DNA reads as follows: TGTGCCTGTGCCAAGCTGGGACAAACTCTTTACACCGATAAACTCATCTTT.